This T cell receptor beta chain was retrieved from a study of Graves' ophthalmopathy and Graves' hyperthyroidism. Study-level information: Specimen type is peripheral blood, obtained at initial diagnosis before any treatment. The study, taken as a whole, reports: Blood also harbored most expanded thyroid clonotypes above 0.001 frequency.

This clonotype has more than one count but fewer than ten. No antigen is known for it. RNA transcripts yielded amplified TCR beta CDR3 regions. HTBI-primed first-round RT-PCR preceded second-round multiplex PCR. TCRdb re-called the multiplex PCR reads with MiXCR, one entry per CDR3 protein. This sample has a few hundred thousand distinct CDR3 sequences, with 15% found just once. Trimming pared 7 bases from V and 6 bases from J, leaving 12 bases between. This CDR3 has 12 residues. Per germline, CDR1 MNHEY and CDR2 SVGEGT. Calling hyperthyroidism stable required that no ophthalmopathy show up within 18 months of follow-up. Clinical symptoms, serum thyroxine, TRAb, thyroid ultrasound and orbital computed tomography formed the basis of diagnosis.

The sequence was collected from a woman younger than 35 with stable Graves' hyperthyroidism. The sample was peripheral blood. This rearrangement joins TRBV6-2 or TRBV6-3 to TRBJ2-5; D gene unclear. CDR3 nucleotide sequence: TGTGCCAGCAATATCCGAGGACAGACCCAGTACTTC. Amino acid sequence: CASNIRGQTQYF.